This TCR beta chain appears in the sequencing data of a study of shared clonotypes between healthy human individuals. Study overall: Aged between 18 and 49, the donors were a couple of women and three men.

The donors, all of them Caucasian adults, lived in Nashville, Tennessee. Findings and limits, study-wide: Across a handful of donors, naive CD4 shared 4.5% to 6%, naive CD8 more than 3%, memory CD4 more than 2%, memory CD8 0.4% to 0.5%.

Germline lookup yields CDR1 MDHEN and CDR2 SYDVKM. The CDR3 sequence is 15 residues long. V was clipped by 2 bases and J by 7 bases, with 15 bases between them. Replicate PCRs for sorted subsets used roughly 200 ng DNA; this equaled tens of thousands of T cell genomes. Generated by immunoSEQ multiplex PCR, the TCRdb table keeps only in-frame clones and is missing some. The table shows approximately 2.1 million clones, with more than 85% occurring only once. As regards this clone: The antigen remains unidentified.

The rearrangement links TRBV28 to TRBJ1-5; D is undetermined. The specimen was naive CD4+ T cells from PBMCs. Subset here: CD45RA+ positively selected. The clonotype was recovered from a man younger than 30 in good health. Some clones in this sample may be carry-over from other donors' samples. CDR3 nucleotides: TGTGCCAGCAGTTTACGACATGGCATTACACAGCCCCAGCATTTT. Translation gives CASSLRHGITQPQHF.